This record looks at one T cell receptor (beta chain) sequence and its context. The antigen remains undetermined. This entry comes from a study of T cell responses to AZD1222 COVID-19 vaccine. Broader study findings: Clonal diversity may have been underestimated in mostly white British donors.

The V gene's germline CDR1 is ENHRY and CDR2 SYGVKD. The J segment lost 2 bases and the V segment lost 4 bases, leaving 5 bases of the junction unmatched. This CDR3 region has 15 residues. TCRdb's table, derived via immunoSEQ multiplex PCR, lists solely in-frame clones and lacks some. The table has around 130,000 clones, about 82% seen once; the top ten hold roughly an eighth. This receptor was obtained from an adult in good health. The chain combines TRBV10-3 with TRBJ2-5; TRBD2 agrees at 9 bases. The specimen was peripheral blood, collected on day 0 of AZD1222 vaccination. CDR3 bases: TGTGCCATCAGTGGGTTAGCGGGAGTACAAGAGACCCAGTACTTC. Residues: CAISGLAGVQETQYF.